This T cell receptor (beta chain) was sequenced during a study of T-cell reconstitution after alpha-beta-depleted transplantation in children. For TCRbeta, the library was prepared with unique molecular identifiers. Using its own MiXCR run on the PCR reads, TCRdb lists one record per CDR3 protein. The sample yields some 520,000 distinct CDR3 sequences, about 31% seen once. CDR1 and CDR2 (germline): SQVTM, ANQGSEA. V was trimmed by 2 bases and J by 8 bases, leaving 12 bases between them. The CDR3 consists of 12 residues. The sequence came from a human donor who donated a stem cell graft to a child with aplastic anemia. The specimen comprised PBMCs from the stem cell graft donor, sampled from the stem cell graft. V and J are TRBV29-1 and TRBJ1-1, with D tentatively TRBD1 (6 bases). CDR3 in amino acids: CSVETGRLEAFF. The CDR3 coding sequence is TGCAGCGTTGAAACAGGGAGATTAGAAGCTTTCTTT.